This TCR beta chain was observed in a study of neurological immune-mediated disorders. TCRdb ran MiXCR on the 5' RACE reads and lists one entry per CDR3 protein. The data contain around 17,000 distinct CDR3 sequences, roughly 3.2% of them singletons. The sorted libraries drew on over 900,000 T cells that were CD4+ or CD8+. This clonotype was observed many times. Germline assignment: CDR1 MNHEY and CDR2 SMNVEV (reference sequence). There are 15 residues in the CDR3. Trimming took 7 bases from V and 9 from J, leaving 24 bases between them. The sequence derives from a middle-aged woman in good health. The chain is built from TRBV27 and TRBJ2-5; a possible D gene is TRBD2 (7 bases). What was sequenced was CD8+ T cells from blood. For the CDR3, the DNA is TGTGCCAGCAACAGCGGGGCTGCGGGAGAGGGGGCCCAGTACTTC. This encodes CASNSGAAGEGAQYF.